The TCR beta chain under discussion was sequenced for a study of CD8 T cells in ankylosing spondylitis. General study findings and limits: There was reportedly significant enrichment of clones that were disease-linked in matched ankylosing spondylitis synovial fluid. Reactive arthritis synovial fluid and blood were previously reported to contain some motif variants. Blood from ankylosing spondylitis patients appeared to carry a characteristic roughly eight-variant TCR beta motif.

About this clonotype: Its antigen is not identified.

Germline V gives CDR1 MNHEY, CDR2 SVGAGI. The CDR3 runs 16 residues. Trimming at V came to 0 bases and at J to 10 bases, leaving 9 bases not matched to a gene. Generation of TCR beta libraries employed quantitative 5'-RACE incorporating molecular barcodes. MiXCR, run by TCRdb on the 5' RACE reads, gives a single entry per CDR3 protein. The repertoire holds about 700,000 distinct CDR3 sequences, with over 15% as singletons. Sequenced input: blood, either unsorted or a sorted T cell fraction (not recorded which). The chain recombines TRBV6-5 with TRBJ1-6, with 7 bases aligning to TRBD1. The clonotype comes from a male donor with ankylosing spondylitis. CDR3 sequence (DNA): TGTGCCAGCAGTTACTCGAAAACAGGGGATGGATCACCCCTCCACTTT. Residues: CASSYSKTGDGSPLHF.